One and the same sample provided the 28 T cell receptor beta chains below, sequenced in a study of radiotherapy plus CTLA-4 blockade in lung cancer. Here immunoSEQ multiplex PCR was the method, and the copy in TCRdb shows in-frame clones only, minus some. Of about 31,000 clones listed, 70% to 75% are singletons. The sample in question was peripheral blood, obtained from a patient treated with radiotherapy plus ipilimumab. The receptors here all came from a human donor with non-small cell lung cancer whose response to radiotherapy plus ipilimumab could not be evaluated.

V usage is TRBV7-9 and J usage is TRBJ1-5; D may be TRBD1 (6 bases). V was clipped by 5 bases and J by 2 bases, with 10 bases between them. The V gene's germline CDR1 is SEHNR and CDR2 FQNEAQ (reference sequence). The CDR3 spans 14 residues. The CDR3 coding sequence is TGTGCCAGCAGCCGAGAGGGGGGCAATCAGCCCCAGCATTTT. Its translation: CASSREGGNQPQHF.

The chain recombines TRBV7-9 with TRBJ2-2; possibly TRBD2 for D (5 bases). The germline V gene encodes CDR1 SEHNR and CDR2 FQNEAQ (reference sequence). The CDR3 has 14 residues. Trimming shortened V by 3 bases and J by 4 bases, and 9 bases separated the two germline ends. The CDR3 bases are TGTGCCAGCAGCTTCGCGGGTTTCACCGGGGAGCTGTTTTTT. This codes for CASSFAGFTGELFF.

This CDR3 reads CASGGQGGQPQHF. The CDR3 DNA reads TGTGCCAGTGGGGGACAGGGAGGTCAGCCCCAGCATTTT. The chain has TRBV19 and TRBJ1-5; 9 bases map to TRBD1. The V segment lost 8 bases and the J segment 6 bases; nucleotides outside the gene matches: 5. The CDR3 covers 13 residues. Germline-derived CDR1 and CDR2 are LNHDA and SQIVND (reference sequence).

This clone was seen only a few times. The V gene is TRBV7-9, the J gene TRBJ2-4; D remains ambiguous. Germline V gene lookup returns CDR1 SEHNR and CDR2 FQNEAQ (reference sequence). CDR3 size: 14 residues. V was trimmed by 4 bases and J by 7 bases, leaving 14 bases between them. This CDR3 is CASSSTTAANIQYF. For the CDR3, the DNA is TGTGCCAGCAGCTCAACGACGGCGGCGAACATTCAGTACTTC.

This clone was counted a single time. V gene TRBV9 combines with J gene TRBJ2-2; TRBD2 is a possible D gene (6 bases). Germline V CDR1 and CDR2: SGDLS, YYNGEE. The V end was cut by 4 bases, the J end by 3 bases, with 10 bases between. This CDR3 has 14 amino acids. CDR3 DNA: TGTGCCAGCAGCCCTAGGGACTACACCGGGGAGCTGTTTTTT. This sequence encodes CASSPRDYTGELFF.

The chain uses TRBV10-3 and TRBJ2-3; TRBD2 matches 7 bases. CDR1 is ENHRY, CDR2 SYGVKD, per germline. This CDR3 is built from 17 residues. Unmatched junction bases numbered 8, after V lost 1 base and J lost 1 base. CDR3 loop: CAISEWVGLAGTDTQYF. As DNA, the CDR3 is TGTGCCATCAGTGAGTGGGTTGGGCTAGCGGGCACAGATACGCAGTATTTT.

The chain employs TRBV28 and TRBJ1-2; D call uncertain. This CDR3 is 14 amino acids long. Trimming removed 8 bases from V and 8 bases from J, with 21 bases in between. Germline values: CDR1 MDHEN, CDR2 SYDVKM. CDR3 DNA: TGTGCCAGCCTCCTCGGTGTAACCGGCGGAGGCTACACCTTC. Translated, it gives CASLLGVTGGGYTF.

The chain combines TRBV4-3 with TRBJ2-7; D is unresolved. Per the germline V gene, CDR1 is LGHNA and CDR2 is YSLEER. Between the trimmed V and J ends, which lost 4 bases and 2 bases, there was a span of 12 bases. This CDR3 region has 14 residues. For the CDR3, the DNA is TGCGCCAGCAGCCGTTCCCCTGCAGCCTACGAGCAGTACTTC. Amino acid sequence: CASSRSPAAYEQYF.

This clone was seen only once. The chain joins TRBV18 to TRBJ2-2, with D tentatively TRBD2 (5 bases). CDR1 and CDR2 (germline): KGHSH, LQKENI. The ends were cut back, 1 base at V and 4 bases at J, with 16 bases in the middle. There are 17 residues in the CDR3. Here the CDR3 reads CASSPRGHGISTGELFF. In nucleotides, the CDR3 is TGTGCCAGCTCACCACGCGGGCACGGGATCAGCACCGGGGAGCTGTTTTTT. Full variable domain (remainder filled in from reference TRBV18 and TRBJ2-2): NAGVMQNPRHLVRRRGQEARLRCSPMKGHSHVYWYRQLPEEGLKFMVYLQKENIIDESGMPKERFSAEFPKEGPSILRIQQVVRGDSAAYFCASSPRGHGISTGELFFGEGSRLTVL.

The V gene is TRBV9, the J gene TRBJ2-5, with 16 bases that match TRBD2. Germline lookup yields CDR1 SGDLS and CDR2 YYNGEE. With V trimmed by 0 bases and J by 1 base, 3 bases remained unmatched. The CDR3 covers 18 residues. The CDR3 is CASSVAGTSGRAQETQYF. The CDR3 bases are TGTGCCAGCAGCGTAGCGGGGACTAGCGGGAGGGCCCAAGAGACCCAGTACTTC.

The chain recombines TRBV5-4 with TRBJ1-1; no definite D call. The V end was cut by 3 bases, the J end by 0 bases, with 9 bases between. CDR3 length equals 14 residues. Per germline, CDR1 SGHNT and CDR2 YYREEE (reference sequence). CDR3 residues: CASSSKTMNTEAFF. In nucleotides, the CDR3 is TGTGCCAGCAGCTCCAAGACTATGAACACTGAAGCTTTCTTT.

The rearrangement links TRBV9 to TRBJ2-1; TRBD1 matches 8 bases. The germline CDR1 and CDR2 sequences are SGDLS and YYNGEE. With 4 bases clipped from V and 0 bases from J, the junction kept 6 bases outside the gene matches. CDR3 length: 16 amino acids. The CDR3 DNA reads as TGTGCCAGCAGCTCTTGGACAGGGTCCTCCTACAATGAGCAGTTCTTC. Amino acid sequence: CASSSWTGSSYNEQFF.

On this clone itself: The sample has other DNA sequences that encode this CDR3 too. The V and J genes are TRBV5-1 and TRBJ2-3, with 8 bases that match TRBD2. V was pared by 3 bases and J by 2 bases, with 2 bases of the junction left unmatched. Germline V lookup: CDR1 SGHRS, CDR2 YFSETQ. The CDR3 sequence is 14 residues long. The CDR3 nucleotides are TGCGCCAGCAGCTGGGGACTAGTCACAGATACGCAGTATTTT. Protein: CASSWGLVTDTQYF.

Worth noting for this clone: The sample carries other DNA sequences with the same CDR3. The gene calls are TRBV18 and TRBJ2-1; 14 bases fit TRBD2. CDR1 is KGHSH and CDR2 is LQKENI in the germline V gene. The CDR3 length is 16 residues. V gave up 2 bases and J gave up 9 bases; unmatched junction bases: 6. In nucleotides, the CDR3 is TGTGCCAGCTCACCAACGACTAGCGGGAGGGCCCGTGAGCAGTTCTTC. This translates into CASSPTTSGRAREQFF.

The chain joins TRBV7-9 to TRBJ1-1, with D possibly TRBD1 on 6 matching bases. The CDR3 extends over 12 amino acids. The germline V and J ends were trimmed by 5 bases and 11 bases, with 15 bases remaining between them. The V gene's germline CDR1 is SEHNR and CDR2 FQNEAQ (reference sequence). In nucleotides, the CDR3 is TGTGCCAGCAGCCAAACAGGGATTGAGGCTTTCTTT. Residues: CASSQTGIEAFF.

The chain recombines TRBV28 with TRBJ2-5; TRBD1 matches at 7 bases. Per the germline V gene, CDR1 is MDHEN and CDR2 is SYDVKM. The CDR3 totals 15 residues. V trimming: 6 bases; J trimming: 3 bases; junction bases outside the gene matches: 10. CDR3 in amino acids: CASSPVGGGEETQYF. In nucleotides, the CDR3 is TGTGCCAGCAGCCCTGTAGGGGGCGGTGAAGAGACCCAGTACTTC. The full variable domain, completed using reference TRBV28 and TRBJ2-5, is DVKVTQSSRYLVKRTGEKVFLECVQDMDHENMFWYRQDPGLGLRLIYFSYDVKMKEKGDIPEGYSVSREKKERFSLILESASTNQTSMYLCASSPVGGGEETQYFGPGTRLLVL.

The chain employs TRBV11-3 and TRBJ2-2; no firm D call. The CDR3 totals 13 residues. The ends were cut back, 1 base at V and 5 bases at J, with 5 bases in the middle. Germline CDR1 reads SGHNT; CDR2 reads YENEEA. The CDR3 DNA is TGTGCCAGCAGCTTAGGCAGGACCGGGGAGCTGTTTTTT. Translated: CASSLGRTGELFF.

The chain is built from TRBV15 and TRBJ1-5; 11 nucleotides line up with TRBD1. The CDR3 has 15 amino acids. CDR1 and CDR2 from the germline V gene are LNHNV and YYDKDF (reference sequence). Trimming took 5 bases from V and 6 from J; bases not matched to a gene: 6. The CDR3 sequence is CATSARTGGGQPQHF. Here the CDR3 DNA reads TGTGCCACCAGCGCCCGGACAGGGGGCGGTCAGCCCCAGCATTTT.

V gene TRBV5-1 combines with J gene TRBJ2-7; no definite D call. Germline V gene data show CDR1 as SGHRS and CDR2 as YFSETQ. The CDR3 length is 13 residues. V was shortened by 0 bases and J by 5 bases, with 9 bases between the two germline ends. The CDR3 DNA sequence: TGCGCCAGCAGCTTGGAACTTTTCAACGAGCAGTACTTC. Its translation: CASSLELFNEQYF.

V usage is TRBV27 and J usage is TRBJ2-1; the match to TRBD2 covers 14 bases. The germline V gene has CDR1 MNHEY and CDR2 SMNVEV (reference sequence). The ends lost 6 bases at V and 6 bases at J; junction bases unmatched: 4. The CDR3 has 15 amino acids. The CDR3 region has the DNA TGTGCCAGCAGAATTGGGACTAGCGGGAGCAATGAGCAGTTCTTC. Translation gives CASRIGTSGSNEQFF.

The sample holds one count of this clone. V and J are TRBV9 and TRBJ1-2; D is perhaps TRBD1 (5 bases). This CDR3 spans 14 amino acids. The V gene lost 4 bases and the J gene lost 7 bases, with 17 bases spanning the gap. Germline V lookup: CDR1 SGDLS, CDR2 YYNGEE. Here the CDR3 DNA reads TGTGCCAGCAGCCGCTCGACAGATTCGGGTGGCTACACCTTC. This encodes CASSRSTDSGGYTF. Full variable domain (outside the CDR3, taken from reference TRBV9 and TRBJ1-2): DSGVTQTPKHLITATGQRVTLRCSPRSGDLSVYWYQQSLDQGLQFLIQYYNGEERAKGNILERFSAQQFPDLHSELNLSSLELGDSALYFCASSRSTDSGGYTFGSGTRLTVV.

The chain carries TRBV6-1 and TRBJ2-6; D remains unclear. The CDR3 sequence is 13 residues long. Germline-derived CDR1 and CDR2 are MNHNS and SASEGT. Written as DNA, the CDR3 is TGTGCGAGCGACACCTCTGGGGCCAACGTCCTGACTTTC. Its protein is CASDTSGANVLTF.

This rearrangement joins TRBV7-2 to TRBJ2-4; TRBD1 agrees at 7 bases. CDR1 is SGHTA, CDR2 FQGNSA, per germline. Trimming took 5 bases from V and 15 from J; bases not matched to a gene: 16. The length of the CDR3 is 14 residues. CDR3 in DNA: TGTGCCAGCAGCGCCGGCCCAGGACAGGCGACCTGGTACTTC. It specifies CASSAGPGQATWYF.

The genes are TRBV19 and TRBJ2-5, with D possibly matching TRBD2 (6 bases). Germline V gene data show CDR1 as LNHDA and CDR2 as SQIVND (reference sequence). With 4 bases removed from V and 3 bases from J, the gap between germline ends came to 15 bases. This CDR3 contains 15 residues. The CDR3 spells CASSRAGTSKETQYF. CDR3 sequence (DNA): TGTGCCAGTAGTAGGGCCGGGACTTCGAAAGAGACCCAGTACTTC.

The rearrangement links TRBV6-5 to TRBJ1-5, with D possibly being TRBD1 (5 bases). Germline V gives CDR1 MNHEY, CDR2 SVGAGI. The V end lost 2 bases, the J end lost 4 bases, and 12 bases lay between the germline ends. The CDR3 is made up of 15 amino acids. CDR3 protein: CASSYGGLPNQPQHF. The CDR3 nucleotides read TGTGCCAGCAGTTACGGGGGACTCCCTAATCAGCCCCAGCATTTT.

There are a few counts of this clone. The chain joins TRBV7-3 to TRBJ2-1; 8 bases are a match to TRBD2. Unmatched junction bases numbered 8, after V lost 3 bases and J lost 7 bases. The germline V gene encodes CDR1 SGHTA and CDR2 FQGTGA. The CDR3 length is 15 residues. The CDR3 DNA reads TGTGCCAGCAGCTTGCGCGGGGGGAGTGGGAATGAGCAGTTCTTC. Amino acid sequence: CASSLRGGSGNEQFF.

This clone was counted a few times. The chain joins TRBV28 to TRBJ2-5, with TRBD1 matching over 11 bases. CDR3 length: 20 amino acids. J lost 4 bases, V lost 3 bases, and 19 bases had no gene match. CDR1 is MDHEN, CDR2 SYDVKM, per germline. For the CDR3, the DNA is TGTGCCAGCAGTTTTGGGCGAGAGGGGGGACAGGGGGGGGTAGGAGAGACCCAGTACTTC. The encoded protein is CASSFGREGGQGGVGETQYF.

The J gene is TRBJ1-4, the V gene TRBV25-1, with TRBD1 matching 9 bases. V dropped 7 bases and J dropped 13; count of bases not matched to a gene: 7. This CDR3 spans 12 amino acids. Germline V lookup: CDR1 MGHDK, CDR2 SYGVNS. DNA for the CDR3: TGTGCCAGCACCGAACAGGGGGCGCGACTGTTTTTT. This translates into CASTEQGARLFF.